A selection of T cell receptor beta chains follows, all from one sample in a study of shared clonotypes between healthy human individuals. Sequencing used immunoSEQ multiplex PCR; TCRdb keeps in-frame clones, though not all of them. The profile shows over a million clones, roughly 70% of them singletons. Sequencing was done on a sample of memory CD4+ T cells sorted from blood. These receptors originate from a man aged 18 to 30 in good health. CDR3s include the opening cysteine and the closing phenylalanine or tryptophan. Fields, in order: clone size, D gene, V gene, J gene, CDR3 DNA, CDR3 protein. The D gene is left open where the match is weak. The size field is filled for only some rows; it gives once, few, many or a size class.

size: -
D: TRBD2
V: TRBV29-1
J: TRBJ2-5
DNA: TGCAGCGTTGTAGCGCGTGGGGGGGGTAACCAAGAGACCCAGTACTTC
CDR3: CSVVARGGGNQETQYF

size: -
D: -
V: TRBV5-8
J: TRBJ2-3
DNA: TGTGCCAGCAGCTTGGGTCCTTGGGATACGCAGTATTTT
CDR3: CASSLGPWDTQYF

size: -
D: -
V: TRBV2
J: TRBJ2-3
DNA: TGTGCCAGCAGGGGTACAGGGGGGGCAGATACGCAGTATTTT
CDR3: CASRGTGGADTQYF

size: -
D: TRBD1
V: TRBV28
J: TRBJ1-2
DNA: TGTGCCAGCCTGCCAGGGGGCGCGAGGAACTATGGCTACACCTTC
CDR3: CASLPGGARNYGYTF

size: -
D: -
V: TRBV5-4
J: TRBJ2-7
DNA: TGTGCCAGCAGCTCCCAATTAGTCCCCTACGAGCAGTACTTC
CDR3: CASSSQLVPYEQYF

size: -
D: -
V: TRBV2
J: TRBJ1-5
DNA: TGTGCCAGCAGAGAGCCAAATCAGCCCCAGCATTTT
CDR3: CASREPNQPQHF

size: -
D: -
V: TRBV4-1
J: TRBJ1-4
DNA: TGCGCCAGCAGCCAAGAGGGGGGAGCTAATGAAAAACTGTTTTTT
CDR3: CASSQEGGANEKLFF

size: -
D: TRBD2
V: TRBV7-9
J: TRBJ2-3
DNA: TGTGCCAGCAGAGGACTAGCCGCCACAGATACGCAGTATTTT
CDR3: CASRGLAATDTQYF

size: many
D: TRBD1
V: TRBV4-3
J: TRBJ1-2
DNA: TGCGCCAGCAGCCAAGTAAATTGGGACAGGGGGAACGGCTACACCTTC
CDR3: CASSQVNWDRGNGYTF

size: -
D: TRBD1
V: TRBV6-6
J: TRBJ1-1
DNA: TGTGCCAGCAGTAGACAGGGTCCCACTGAAGCTTTCTTT
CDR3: CASSRQGPTEAFF

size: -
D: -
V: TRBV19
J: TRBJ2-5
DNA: TGTGCCACTCGCGATTTTGGCCAAGAGACCCAGTACTTC
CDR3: CATRDFGQETQYF

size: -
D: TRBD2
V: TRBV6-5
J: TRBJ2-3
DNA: TGTGCCAGCAGTCCGAGCGGGAGCAGGGTAGATACGCAGTATTTT
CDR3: CASSPSGSRVDTQYF

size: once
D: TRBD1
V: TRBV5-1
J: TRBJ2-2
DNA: TGCGCCAGCAGCCTGGACAGGGGCGACACCGGGGAGCTGTTTTTT
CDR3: CASSLDRGDTGELFF

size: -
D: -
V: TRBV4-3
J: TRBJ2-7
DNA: TGCGCCAGCAGCCAAGATCGGCGGTACGAGCAGTACTTC
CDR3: CASSQDRRYEQYF

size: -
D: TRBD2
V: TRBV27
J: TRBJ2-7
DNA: TGTGCCAGCAGGGGGTCTCAGCGGGGACCCTACGAGCAGTACTTC
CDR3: CASRGSQRGPYEQYF

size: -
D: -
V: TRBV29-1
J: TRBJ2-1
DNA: TGCAGCGTTGGGGGCCAGATAGGGGAGCAGTTCTTC
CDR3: CSVGGQIGEQFF

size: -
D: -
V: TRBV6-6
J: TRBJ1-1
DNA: TGTGCCAGCAGATACCCCACAGGGATGAACACTGAAGCTTTCTTT
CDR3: CASRYPTGMNTEAFF

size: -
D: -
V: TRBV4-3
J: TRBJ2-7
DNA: TGCGCCAGCAGCCAAGATCGGGCAACCCTCTACGAGCAGTACTTC
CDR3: CASSQDRATLYEQYF

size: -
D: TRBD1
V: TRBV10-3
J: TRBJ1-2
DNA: TGTGCCAGCAGCCTCGGTGGGACAGGAAACTATGGCTACACCTTC
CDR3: CASSLGGTGNYGYTF

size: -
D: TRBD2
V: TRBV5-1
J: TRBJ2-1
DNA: TGCGCCAGCAGCCCCGGAGGACTAGCGGGAGTGCACAATGAGCAGTTCTTC
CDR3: CASSPGGLAGVHNEQFF

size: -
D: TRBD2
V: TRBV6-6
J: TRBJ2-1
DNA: TGTGCCAGCAGTTCGGGACTAGCCACTGAGCAGTTCTTC
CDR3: CASSSGLATEQFF

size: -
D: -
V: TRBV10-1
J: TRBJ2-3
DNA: TGCGCCAGCAGCTCCAGGGAGGCAGATACGCAGTATTTT
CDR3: CASSSREADTQYF

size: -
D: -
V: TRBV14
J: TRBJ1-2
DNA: TGTGCCAGCAGCCCCGAGCTTAACTATGGCTACACCTTC
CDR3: CASSPELNYGYTF

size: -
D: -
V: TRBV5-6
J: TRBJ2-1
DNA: TGTGCCAGCAGCTTAGGAGGGAGGGAGCAGTTCTTC
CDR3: CASSLGGREQFF

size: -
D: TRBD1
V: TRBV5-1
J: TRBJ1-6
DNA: TGCGCCAGCAGCTTGGAGACAGGGTATAATTCACCCCTCCACTTT
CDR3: CASSLETGYNSPLHF

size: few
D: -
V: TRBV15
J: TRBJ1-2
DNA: TGTGCCACCAGTGGAGGGAGGCTCTATGGCTACACCTTC
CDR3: CATSGGRLYGYTF

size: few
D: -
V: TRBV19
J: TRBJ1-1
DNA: TGTGCCAGTAGGATGGACAGTTACATGAACACTGAAGCTTTCTTT
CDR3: CASRMDSYMNTEAFF

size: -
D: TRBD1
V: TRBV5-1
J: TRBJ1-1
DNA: TGCGCCAGCACAACAGGGGGCAATGAAGCTTTCTTT
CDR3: CASTTGGNEAFF